A selection of T cell receptor beta chains follows, all from one sample in a study of T cell clones after liver transplantation. Some clones are missing from TCRdb's copy, which holds only in-frame ones; the method was immunoSEQ multiplex PCR. The sample records nearly 55,000 clones, less than 85% being singletons. The sequencing used CD4+ T cells from blood, collected before liver transplant. The source is a human donor who received a liver transplant. The CDR3 runs from the conserved cysteine through the conserved F or W. Each record gives: V gene, clone size, J gene, D gene, CDR3 DNA, CDR3 protein. D genes are given only for firm matches. Expanded clones get a size class; other rows say once, few or many, or leave the size out.

>TRBV5-1|few|TRBJ1-1|NA
TGCGCCAGCAGCCCTGCTTTCTTT
CASSPAFF
>TRBV5-1|few|TRBJ2-7|NA
TGCGCCAGCAGCTTGGGCGGTGGGGCCAACTACGAGCAGTACTTC
CASSLGGGANYEQYF
>TRBV6-5|NA|TRBJ1-2|NA
TGTGCCAGCAGTTATGCCGGGGGTGGCTACACCTTC
CASSYAGGGYTF
>TRBV7-2|NA|TRBJ2-5|TRBD1
TGTGCCAGCAGCTTTTTGCCGGACAGGGGAACAGAGACCCAGTACTTC
CASSFLPDRGTETQYF
>TRBV28|NA|TRBJ2-7|NA
TGTGCCAGCACCTACGGAGAGATCTACGAGCAGTACTTC
CASTYGEIYEQYF
>TRBV15|NA|TRBJ2-7|NA
TGTGCCACCAGCAGAAGCCACTACGAGCAGTACTTC
CATSRSHYEQYF
>TRBV10-3|NA|TRBJ2-3|NA
TGTGCCATCAGTGAGGGCCGGCGGGGCACAGATACGCAGTATTTT
CAISEGRRGTDTQYF
>TRBV19|NA|TRBJ1-6|NA
TGTGCCAGTAGCCTACAACCTAAGAGTGGCTCACCCCTCCACTTT
CASSLQPKSGSPLHF
>TRBV11-1|NA|TRBJ2-2|TRBD1
TGTGCCAGCAGCCGCGGACAGGGGGGCACCGGGGAGCTGTTTTTT
CASSRGQGGTGELFF
>TRBV6-1|NA|TRBJ2-7|NA
TGTGCCAGCAGTGAATCCCCAACGTTGAGGGCGGTCTACGAGCAGTACTTC
CASSESPTLRAVYEQYF
>TRBV7-3|few|TRBJ1-6|TRBD1
TGTGCCAGCAGCAACTCCGGGACAGGGAATTCACCCCTCCACTTT
CASSNSGTGNSPLHF
>TRBV7-9|NA|TRBJ2-5|NA
TGTGCCAGCAGCTTTACAGGGTACCAAGAGACCCAGTACTTC
CASSFTGYQETQYF
>TRBV2|few|TRBJ2-2|TRBD1
TGTGCCAGCAGAACAGGGGGCCGGACCGGGGAGCTGTTTTTT
CASRTGGRTGELFF
>TRBV7-6|NA|TRBJ2-1|NA
TGTGCCAGCAGCGCCACTAGTGAGCAGTTCTTC
CASSATSEQFF
>TRBV6-6|NA|TRBJ2-5|NA
TGTGCCAGCAATCTTCCTCAGGAGACCCAGTACTTC
CASNLPQETQYF
>TRBV5-1|NA|TRBJ2-3|TRBD1
TGCGCCAGCAGCCCGGGACAGAACACAGATACGCAGTATTTT
CASSPGQNTDTQYF
>TRBV6-5|NA|TRBJ2-5|TRBD1
TGTGCCAGCAGTTACTACACAGGGGGAGAGACCCAGTACTTC
CASSYYTGGETQYF
>TRBV30|NA|TRBJ2-4|NA
TGTGCCTGGAGTCCGCTAGCGCAACTAGCCAAAAACATTCAGTACTTC
CAWSPLAQLAKNIQYF
>TRBV4-1|NA|TRBJ2-6|NA
TGCGCCAGCAGCCAAGGGATGGCAACGTTCTCTGGGGCCAACGTCCTGACTTTC
CASSQGMATFSGANVLTF
>TRBV11-2|few|TRBJ1-2|NA
TGTGCCAGCAGCTTAGAGGCTTTTAGCTACACCTTC
CASSLEAFSYTF
>TRBV6-5|NA|TRBJ1-1|NA
TGTGCCAGCAGTTACTCGAGCAGGGTTGAAGCTTTCTTT
CASSYSSRVEAFF
>TRBV7-2|NA|TRBJ1-1|NA
TGTGCCAGCAGCTTAGTAGGGTCTCACACTGAAGCTTTCTTT
CASSLVGSHTEAFF
>TRBV19|NA|TRBJ2-2|NA
TGTGCCAGTAGCGTAGGGGGTACCGGGGAGCTGTTTTTT
CASSVGGTGELFF
>TRBV7-2|NA|TRBJ2-5|TRBD2
TGTGCCAGCAGCCAAGCCGCGGCGGGGGGGCAGACCCAGTACTTC
CASSQAAAGGQTQYF
>TRBV7-9|medium-sized|TRBJ2-3|NA
TGTGCCAGCAGCTTAGCGGTAGTGGCGGATACGCAGTATTTT
CASSLAVVADTQYF
>TRBV6-5|NA|TRBJ2-3|NA
TGTGCCAGCAGTCCGAGGACAGCGCCAGATACGCAGTATTTT
CASSPRTAPDTQYF
>TRBV18|NA|TRBJ2-7|TRBD1
TGTGCCAGCTCACCCGACAGGGGGCAGCTCGAGCAGTACTTC
CASSPDRGQLEQYF
>TRBV25-1|NA|TRBJ2-7|NA
TGTGCCAGCAGTGAACGGACAGATCCCTACGAGCAGTACTTC
CASSERTDPYEQYF
>TRBV7-2|once|TRBJ2-7|TRBD2
TGTGCCAGCAGCTCGGTGGGAGGGACCTACGAGCAGTACTTC
CASSSVGGTYEQYF
>TRBV6-5|NA|TRBJ1-2|NA
TGTGCCAGCAGTCCCGGAATAGACACTAACTATGGCTACACCTTC
CASSPGIDTNYGYTF
>TRBV6-5|once|TRBJ2-3|NA
TGTGCCAGCAGTTACTACGGGACTCTGGGGCCAGATACGCAGTATTTT
CASSYYGTLGPDTQYF
>TRBV4-3|NA|TRBJ1-5|NA
TGCGCCAGCAGCCAAGATGGTAATCAGCCCCAGCATTTT
CASSQDGNQPQHF
>TRBV28|medium-sized|TRBJ2-7|NA
TGTGCCAGTATCCGATTCGGGGCCTACGAGCAGTACTTC
CASIRFGAYEQYF
>TRBV19|many|TRBJ2-1|NA
TGTGCCAGTAGTATAGATCCGGGGAGGAATGAGCAGTTCTTC
CASSIDPGRNEQFF